The entry below gives a single TCR beta chain sequence along with its context. This sample was taken from a study of cytomegalovirus exposure and HLA in healthy donors. About the study: HLA-typed donors were the source of some 80 million unique TCRs, which an early data release held.

Primers for the PCR totalled 60 Vbeta and 13 Jbeta. Sequencing was performed with immunoSEQ multiplex PCR; in TCRdb, only in-frame clones are kept and a portion is missing. This sample carries 150,000 to 200,000 clones, 80% to 85% of them seen once, and the ten largest clones take approximately 1%. This CDR3 region has 13 residues. V lost 6 bases and J lost 8; bases outside the gene matches: 6. The germline V gene has CDR1 KGHSH and CDR2 LQKENI. This chain links TRBV18 with TRBJ1-5; 8 nucleotides align to TRBD1. The specimen sequenced was PBMCs. The origin of this receptor is a woman aged 40-49 years in good health and CMV-seronegative. Here the CDR3 reads CASSRGQVEPQHF. The CDR3 DNA reads TGTGCCAGCTCCCGGGGACAGGTTGAGCCCCAGCATTTT.